This entry lists 5 T cell receptor beta chains sequenced from one sample in a study of vaccination and CD4 T cells after COVID-19. Treatment defined: 10-day PBMC culture with coronavirus spike peptide pools or control peptides (ViraFEST assay). At the Johns Hopkins FTIC core, DNA taken from cultured CD4+ T cells was sequenced by way of the Oncomine TCR Beta short-read assay. TCRdb itself ran the PCR reads through MiXCR, one entry per CDR3 protein. The data show approximately 21,000 distinct CDR3 sequences, 60% seen once. These receptors lack a known antigen. This material consisted of CD4+ T cells from blood, cultured in vitro, taken after SARS-CoV-2 vaccination. These receptors were taken from a human donor who received a COVID-19 vaccine.

In this sample, this clonotype turned up a few times. V and J are TRBV6-1 and TRBJ1-2, with D maybe TRBD1 (6 bases). The V gene lost 5 bases and the J gene lost 7 bases, with 17 bases spanning the gap. CDR1 and CDR2 (germline): MNHNS, SASEGT. The CDR3 is 14 residues long. The CDR3 sequence: CASSPMNRERGYTF. The CDR3 DNA follows: TGTGCCAGCAGTCCTATGAACAGGGAACGTGGCTACACCTTC.

The chain uses TRBV20-1 and TRBJ1-2, with TRBD1 identical over 8 bases. The V segment lost 2 bases and the J segment 4 bases; nucleotides outside the gene matches: 3. The V gene's germline CDR1 is DFQATT and CDR2 SNEGSKA (reference sequence). The CDR3 is 13 amino acids. CDR3 sequence (DNA): TGCAGTGCTAGACCTGACAGGGGCTATGGCTACACCTTC. Translated, it gives CSARPDRGYGYTF.

This clonotype was counted only a few times. The V gene is TRBV27, the J gene TRBJ1-5, with D uncertain. Germline loops: CDR1 MNHEY, CDR2 SMNVEV (reference sequence). Trimming removed 1 base at V and 2 bases at J, with 15 bases between. This CDR3 has 17 residues. CDR3 sequence reads: CASSLYRRPGGNQPQHF. CDR3 nucleotides: TGTGCCAGCAGTTTATATAGGCGCCCTGGTGGCAATCAGCCCCAGCATTTT.

The table lists this clonotype with a count of one. The rearrangement uses TRBV12-3 or TRBV12-4 and TRBJ1-6; D is unclear. V was shortened by 2 bases and J by 5 bases, with 10 bases between the two germline ends. There are 15 residues in the CDR3. DNA for the CDR3: TGTGCCAGCAGTTTAACCGCGCCGAATAATTCACCCCTCCACTTT. Its protein is CASSLTAPNNSPLHF.

The rearrangement links TRBV10-3 to TRBJ1-2; tentatively, D is TRBD1 (5 bases). Germline lookup yields CDR1 ENHRY and CDR2 SYGVKD. This CDR3 contains 14 residues. The V gene lost 3 bases and the J gene lost 4 bases, with 12 bases spanning the gap. The CDR3 nucleotides are TGTGCCATCAGTGATGGGGGTCTTGGCTATGGCTACACCTTC. It codes for CAISDGGLGYGYTF.